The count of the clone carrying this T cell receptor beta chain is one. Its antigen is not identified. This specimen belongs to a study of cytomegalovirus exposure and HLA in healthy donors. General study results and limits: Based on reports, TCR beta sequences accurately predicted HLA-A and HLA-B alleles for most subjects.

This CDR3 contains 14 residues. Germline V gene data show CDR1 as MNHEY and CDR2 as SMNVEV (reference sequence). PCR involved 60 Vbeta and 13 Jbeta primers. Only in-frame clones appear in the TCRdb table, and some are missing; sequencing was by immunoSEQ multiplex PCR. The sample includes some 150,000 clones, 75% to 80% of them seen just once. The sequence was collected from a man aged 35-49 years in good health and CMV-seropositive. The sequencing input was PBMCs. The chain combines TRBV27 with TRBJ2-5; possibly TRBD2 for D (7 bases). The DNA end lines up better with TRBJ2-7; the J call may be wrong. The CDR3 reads CASRNEGGSYEQYF. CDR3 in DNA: TGTGCCAGCCGCAACGAGGGGGGGTCCTACGAGCAGTACTTC.